The next 26 T cell receptor beta chains were all read from a single sample in a study of blood T cell repertoires in COVID-19. The repertoire was sequenced with immunoSEQ multiplex PCR; TCRdb's copy has only in-frame clones and lacks some. There are fewer than 100,000 clones in the sample; around 72% occur only once, and about 24% lies in the top ten. The specimen was peripheral blood. The receptor set was obtained from a man in his 70s with acute or convalescent COVID-19.

This sequence joins TRBV5-1 and TRBJ2-1, with 13 bases that match TRBD2. CDR1 and CDR2 (germline): SGHRS, YFSETQ. The CDR3 contains 16 residues. V dropped 0 bases and J dropped 8; count of bases not matched to a gene: 5. CDR3 in amino acids: CASSLGLAGGTDEQFF. The CDR3, as DNA: TGCGCCAGCAGCTTGGGACTAGCGGGAGGTACCGATGAGCAGTTCTTC.

A single count supports this clone. This chain uses TRBV14 with TRBJ2-5; 7 bases fit TRBD2. The CDR3 spans 16 residues. Germline CDR1 SGHDN, CDR2 FVKESK. With 3 bases clipped from V and 4 bases from J, the junction kept 11 bases outside the gene matches. The CDR3 DNA reads as TGTGCCAGCAGCCACTTCAAGGGAGGGATGTTAGAGACCCAGTACTTC. As protein: CASSHFKGGMLETQYF.

The chain uses TRBV10-3 and TRBJ2-7; D is undetermined. Germline CDR1 is ENHRY and CDR2 is SYGVKD. Trimming cost V 2 bases and J 2 bases, with 7 bases left between them. The CDR3 is made up of 13 amino acids. The CDR3 loop reads CAISEAETYEQYF. In DNA, the CDR3 is TGTGCCATCAGTGAGGCGGAAACCTACGAGCAGTACTTC.

V is TRBV11-2 and J is TRBJ2-5; 7 nucleotides match TRBD2. The CDR3 is 16 residues long. Germline CDR1 and CDR2: SGHAT and FQNNGV. V lost 5 bases, J lost 5 bases, and 14 bases stayed unmatched. The CDR3 region is CASSPSWGGAWETQYF. DNA for the CDR3: TGTGCCAGCAGCCCCTCGTGGGGAGGGGCATGGGAGACCCAGTACTTC.

J is TRBJ1-5 and V is TRBV30, with D possibly matching TRBD1 (6 bases). Germline assignment: CDR1 GTSNPN and CDR2 SVGIG (reference sequence). The ends were cut back, 4 bases at V and 1 base at J, with 14 bases in the middle. This CDR3 region has 15 residues. The CDR3 here is CAWTPRGRSNQPQHF. The CDR3 nucleotides are TGTGCCTGGACACCCAGGGGTAGGAGCAATCAGCCCCAGCATTTT.

This clone was detected a few times. The gene calls are TRBV4-3 and TRBJ1-4, with D unresolved. This CDR3 has 17 residues. Germline lookup yields CDR1 LGHNA and CDR2 YSLEER. V was trimmed by 0 bases and J by 2 bases, leaving 13 bases between them. The CDR3 region has the DNA TGCGCCAGCAGCCAAGATGCAAGAGGATGGACTAATGAAAAACTGTTTTTT. Encoded protein: CASSQDARGWTNEKLFF.

The chain combines TRBV4-1 with TRBJ2-7; TRBD2 agrees at 13 bases. V shed 4 bases, J shed 5 bases, and the junction held 14 bases outside the gene matches. Germline CDR1 and CDR2: MGHRA and YSYEKL. The CDR3 contains 18 residues. Here the CDR3 DNA reads TGCGCCAGCAGCCGGTTTGCCCATGGACTAGCGGGAGACCACGAGCAGTACTTC. Its translation is CASSRFAHGLAGDHEQYF.

This clone was found a few times. This sequence joins TRBV11-1 and TRBJ2-7, with TRBD1 matching 8 bases. Germline V CDR1 and CDR2: SGHAT, FQDESV (reference sequence). The length of the CDR3 is 14 residues. V trimming: 7 bases; J trimming: 2 bases; junction bases outside the gene matches: 7. The CDR3 bases are TGTGCCAGCATCGCGACAGGGGCCCCCTACGAGCAGTACTTC. As protein: CASIATGAPYEQYF.

The chain links TRBV6-6 to TRBJ1-5; TRBD1 aligns across 8 bases. V lost 6 bases and J lost 5; bases outside the gene matches: 12. Germline V lookup: CDR1 MNHNY, CDR2 SVGAGI (reference sequence). CDR3 length: 16 amino acids. The CDR3 loop is CASSPSASGGDQPQHF. The CDR3 DNA follows: TGTGCCAGCAGCCCGAGCGCCTCAGGGGGCGATCAGCCCCAGCATTTT.

This clone was recorded many times. The chain joins TRBV28 to TRBJ1-4; 7 nucleotides align to TRBD1. The CDR3 spans 14 residues. J lost 5 bases, V lost 6 bases, and 6 bases had no gene match. Germline V gene sequence: CDR1 MDHEN, CDR2 SYDVKM. This CDR3 is CASRAGTANEKLFF. CDR3 bases: TGTGCCAGCAGAGCCGGGACAGCGAATGAAAAACTGTTTTTT.

The rearrangement uses TRBV7-9 and TRBJ1-5; TRBD1 is a possible D gene (5 bases). With 3 bases removed from V and 3 bases from J, the gap between germline ends came to 12 bases. Germline-derived CDR1 and CDR2 are SEHNR and FQNEAQ (reference sequence). This CDR3 has 15 amino acids. The CDR3 protein is CASSLDTYHNQPQHF. Here the CDR3 DNA reads TGTGCCAGCAGCTTGGACACCTATCACAATCAGCCCCAGCATTTT.

J is TRBJ1-4 and V is TRBV19, with D possibly matching TRBD1 (6 bases). The CDR3 has 15 amino acids. Germline loops: CDR1 LNHDA, CDR2 SQIVND (reference sequence). The V end lost 5 bases, the J end lost 7 bases, and 17 bases lay between the germline ends. CDR3 amino acids: CASSPPQGRGEKLFF. The DNA for the CDR3 is TGTGCCAGTAGTCCCCCACAGGGTCGTGGTGAAAAACTGTTTTTT.

This clone was counted once. The chain employs TRBV6-2 or TRBV6-3 and TRBJ1-5, with D possibly being TRBD1 (6 bases). The CDR3 consists of 15 residues. Germline V lookup: CDR1 MNHEY, CDR2 SVGEGT. V was trimmed by 0 bases and J by 10 bases, leaving 16 bases between them. The CDR3 spells CASSYSEGGRVPQHF. DNA of the CDR3: TGTGCCAGCAGTTACTCCGAGGGGGGGCGAGTACCCCAGCATTTT.

This chain uses TRBV5-8 with TRBJ2-1, with a tentative D call TRBD2 (5 bases). The length of the CDR3 is 16 residues. V lost 3 bases and J lost 6, with 19 bases in between. From germline, CDR1 is SGHTS and CDR2 YDEGEE. The CDR3 sequence: CASSWLAISNFNEQFF. The CDR3 DNA is TGTGCCAGCAGCTGGCTAGCCATCAGTAATTTCAATGAGCAGTTCTTC.

In its sample, this clone was seen a few times. Here the CDR3 DNA reads TGCGCCAGCAGAAAGGGACAGGGAGGGTACGAGCAGTACTTC. This codes for CASRKGQGGYEQYF. The rearrangement links TRBV5-1 to TRBJ2-7, with 9 bases identical to TRBD1. CDR3 length: 14 residues. J was trimmed by 4 bases and V by 5 bases; bases with no gene match: 7. Germline values: CDR1 SGHRS, CDR2 YFSETQ.

This clone was seen only a few times. The rearrangement joins TRBV2 to TRBJ2-2, with D unclear. This CDR3 region has 13 residues. The V gene's germline CDR1 is SNHLY and CDR2 FYNNEI. Trimming removed 6 bases from V and 1 base from J, with 6 bases in between. CDR3 DNA: TGTGCCAGCAGAACGAGGAACACCGGGGAGCTGTTTTTT. Residues: CASRTRNTGELFF.

This chain uses TRBV12-3 or TRBV12-4 with TRBJ2-5; perhaps TRBD1 as D (5 bases). The CDR3 runs 13 residues. Trimming took off 1 base at V and 5 bases at J, with 8 bases between the two ends. The CDR3 is CASSLGGWETQYF. CDR3 nucleotide sequence: TGTGCCAGCAGTTTAGGGGGCTGGGAGACCCAGTACTTC.

Here the CDR3 reads CASSSMSHSYEQYF. Written as DNA, the CDR3 is TGTGCCAGTAGTAGTATGAGTCATTCCTACGAGCAGTACTTC. The gene calls are TRBV19 and TRBJ2-7; D uncertain. The CDR3 is 14 amino acids. Trimming left V 4 bases short and J 1 base short, with 11 bases between. Germline lookup yields CDR1 LNHDA and CDR2 SQIVND (reference sequence).

V is TRBV18 and J is TRBJ2-1, with 12 bases lining up with TRBD2. The CDR3 runs to 15 residues. Per germline, CDR1 KGHSH and CDR2 LQKENI. J lost 7 bases, V lost 3 bases, and 4 bases had no gene match. The CDR3 coding sequence is TGTGCCAGCTCACCTCCGACTAGCGGGAGAAATGAGCAGTTCTTC. Translating it yields CASSPPTSGRNEQFF.

J is TRBJ2-7 and V is TRBV7-2; 7 bases are a match to TRBD2. Per germline, CDR1 SGHTA and CDR2 FQGNSA. The CDR3 is 15 amino acids. V trimming: 2 bases; J trimming: 5 bases; junction bases outside the gene matches: 9. The CDR3 coding sequence is TGTGCCAGCAGCTTAACGCGGGAGCGCTCTGACGAGCAGTACTTC. Protein: CASSLTRERSDEQYF.

This sequence joins TRBV11-2 and TRBJ1-3; a possible D gene is TRBD1 (5 bases). The V gene's germline CDR1 is SGHAT and CDR2 FQNNGV. V was shortened by 1 base and J by 2 bases, with 9 bases between the two germline ends. This CDR3 is built from 15 residues. DNA of the CDR3: TGTGCCAGCAGCTTAGGGGCAGGGCCTGGAAACACCATATATTTT. Its protein product is CASSLGAGPGNTIYF.

The chain uses TRBV19 and TRBJ2-3, with a weak D call TRBD1 (5 bases). The germline V gene has CDR1 LNHDA and CDR2 SQIVND (reference sequence). The CDR3 is made up of 12 amino acids. The germline V and J ends were trimmed by 5 bases and 12 bases, with 15 bases remaining between them. The CDR3, as DNA: TGTGCCAGTAGTCCTCAGGGTTGGCAACAGTATTTT. It is translated as CASSPQGWQQYF.

V usage is TRBV28 and J usage is TRBJ2-7; 12 bases are shared with TRBD2. The CDR3 extends over 20 amino acids. V lost 2 bases, J lost 1 base, and 15 bases stayed unmatched. Germline lookup yields CDR1 MDHEN and CDR2 SYDVKM. CDR3 nucleotides: TGTGCCAGCAGTTTAGTAGGGTTAGGGGGACTAGCGGGCGGATCCTACGAGCAGTACTTC. Translating it yields CASSLVGLGGLAGGSYEQYF.

The chain combines TRBV30 with TRBJ2-2; 9 bases match TRBD1. CDR1 is GTSNPN, CDR2 SVGIG, per germline (reference sequence). CDR3 length: 14 residues. The V gene end was trimmed by 0 bases and the J gene end by 9 bases; junction bases not matched to a gene: 5. CDR3 nucleotide sequence: TGTGCCTGGAGTGTTACAGGGGGCGGGCGGGAGCTGTTTTTT. Protein sequence: CAWSVTGGGRELFF.

The chain carries TRBV30 and TRBJ2-3; a possible D gene is TRBD1 (5 bases). CDR3 length: 14 residues. Trimming removed 1 base from V and 0 bases from J, with 8 bases in between. The germline gives CDR1 GTSNPN, CDR2 SVGIG (reference sequence). This CDR3 is CAWSEKGSTDTQYF. Written as DNA, the CDR3 is TGTGCCTGGAGTGAGAAGGGGAGCACAGATACGCAGTATTTT. Full variable domain (missing parts from reference TRBV30 and TRBJ2-3): SQTIHQWPATLVQPVGSPLSLECTVEGTSNPNLYWYRQAAGRGLQLLFYSVGIGQISSEVPQNLSASRPQDRQFILSSKKLLLSDSGFYLCAWSEKGSTDTQYFGPGTRLTVL.

The chain carries TRBV6-5 and TRBJ1-2; D gene uncertain. This CDR3 contains 14 residues. Germline V gene lookup returns CDR1 MNHEY and CDR2 SVGAGI. The V and J ends lost 5 bases and 4 bases respectively, with 14 bases between them. The CDR3 DNA sequence: TGTGCCAGCAGTCAGAGACGCGGTACCTATGGCTACACCTTC. Translated: CASSQRRGTYGYTF.